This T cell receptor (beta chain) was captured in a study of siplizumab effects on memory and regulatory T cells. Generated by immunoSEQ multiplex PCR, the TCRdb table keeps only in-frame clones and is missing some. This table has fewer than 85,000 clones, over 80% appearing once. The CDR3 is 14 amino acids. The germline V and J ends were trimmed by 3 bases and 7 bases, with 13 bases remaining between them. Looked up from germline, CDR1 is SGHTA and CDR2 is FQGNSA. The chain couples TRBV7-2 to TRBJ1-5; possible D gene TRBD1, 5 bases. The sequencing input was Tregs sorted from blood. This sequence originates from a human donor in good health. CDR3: CASSLQGTFQPQHF. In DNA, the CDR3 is TGTGCCAGCAGCTTGCAAGGGACCTTCCAGCCCCAGCATTTT. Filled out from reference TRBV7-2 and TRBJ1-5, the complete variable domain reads GAGVSQSPSNKVTEKGKDVELRCDPISGHTALYWYRQSLGQGLEFLIYFQGNSAPDKSGLPSDRFSAERTGGSVSTLTIQRTQQEDSAVYLCASSLQGTFQPQHFGDGTRLSIL.